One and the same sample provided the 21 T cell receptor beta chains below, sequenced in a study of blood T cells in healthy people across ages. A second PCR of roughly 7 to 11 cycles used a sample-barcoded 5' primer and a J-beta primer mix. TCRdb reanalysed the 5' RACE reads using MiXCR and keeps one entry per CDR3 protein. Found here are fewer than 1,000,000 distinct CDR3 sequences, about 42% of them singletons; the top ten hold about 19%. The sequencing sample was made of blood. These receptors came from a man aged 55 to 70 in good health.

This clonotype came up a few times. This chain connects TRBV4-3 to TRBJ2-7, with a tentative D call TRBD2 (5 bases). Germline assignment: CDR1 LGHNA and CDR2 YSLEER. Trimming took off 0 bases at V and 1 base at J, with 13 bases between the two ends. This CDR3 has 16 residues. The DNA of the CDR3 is TGCGCCAGCAGCCAAGATGCACGGGGTTCTTCCTACGAGCAGTACTTC. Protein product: CASSQDARGSSYEQYF.

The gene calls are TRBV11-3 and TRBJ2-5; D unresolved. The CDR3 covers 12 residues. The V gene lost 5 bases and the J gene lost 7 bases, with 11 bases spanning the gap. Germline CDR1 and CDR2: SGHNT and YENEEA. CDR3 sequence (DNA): TGTGCCAGCAGCCCAAAGCTGGGGACCCAGTACTTC. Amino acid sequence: CASSPKLGTQYF.

CDR3 DNA: TGCAGTGCTAGTGCGGGGGCATACAATGAGCAGTTCTTC. It is translated as CSASAGAYNEQFF. The chain has TRBV20-1 and TRBJ2-1; D perhaps matches TRBD2 (7 bases). Germline V gene sequence: CDR1 DFQATT, CDR2 SNEGSKA (reference sequence). V was cut by 3 bases and J by 4 bases, with 10 bases left in between. CDR3 length: 13 residues.

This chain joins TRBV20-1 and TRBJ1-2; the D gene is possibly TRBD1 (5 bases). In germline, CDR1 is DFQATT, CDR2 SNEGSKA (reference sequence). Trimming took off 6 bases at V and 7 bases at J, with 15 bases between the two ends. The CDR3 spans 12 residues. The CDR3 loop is CSALIQGSGYTF. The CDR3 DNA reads TGCAGTGCCCTGATCCAGGGATCTGGCTACACCTTC.

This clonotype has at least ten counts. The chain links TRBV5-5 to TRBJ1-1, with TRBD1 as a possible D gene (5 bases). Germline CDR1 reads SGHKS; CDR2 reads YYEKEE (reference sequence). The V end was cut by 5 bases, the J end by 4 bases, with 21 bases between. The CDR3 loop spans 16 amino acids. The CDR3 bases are TGTGCCAGCAGACTCAATTCCTGGGGCGCCTTCACTGAAGCTTTCTTT. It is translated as CASRLNSWGAFTEAFF.

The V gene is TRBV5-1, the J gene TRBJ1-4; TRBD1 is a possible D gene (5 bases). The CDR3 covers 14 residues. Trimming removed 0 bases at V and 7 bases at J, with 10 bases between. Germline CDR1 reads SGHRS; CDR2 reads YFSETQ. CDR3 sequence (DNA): TGCGCCAGCAGCTTGGATGGGGGTGGTGAAAAACTGTTTTTT. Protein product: CASSLDGGGEKLFF.

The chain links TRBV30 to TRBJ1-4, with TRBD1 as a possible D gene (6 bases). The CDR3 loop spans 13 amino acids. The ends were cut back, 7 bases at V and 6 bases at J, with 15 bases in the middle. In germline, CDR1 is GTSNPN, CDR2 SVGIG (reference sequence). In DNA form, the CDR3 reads TGTGCCTTGAAGGGGGACCGGGATGAAAAACTGTTTTTT. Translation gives CALKGDRDEKLFF.

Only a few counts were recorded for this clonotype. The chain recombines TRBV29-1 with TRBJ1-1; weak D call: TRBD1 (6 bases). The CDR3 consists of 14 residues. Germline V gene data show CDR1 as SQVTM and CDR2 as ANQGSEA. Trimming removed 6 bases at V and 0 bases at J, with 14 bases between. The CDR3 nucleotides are TGCAGCGTCCGGACAGACCGGATGAACACTGAAGCTTTCTTT. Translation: CSVRTDRMNTEAFF.

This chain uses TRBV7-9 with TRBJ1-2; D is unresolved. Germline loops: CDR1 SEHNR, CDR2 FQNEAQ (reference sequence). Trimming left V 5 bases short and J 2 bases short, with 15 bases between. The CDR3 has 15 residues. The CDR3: CASSLIGQINYGYTF. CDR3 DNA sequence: TGTGCCAGCAGCCTAATTGGTCAGATCAACTATGGCTACACCTTC. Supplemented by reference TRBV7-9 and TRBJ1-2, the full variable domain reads DTGVSQNPRHKITKRGQNVTFRCDPISEHNRLYWYRQTLGQGPEFLTYFQNEAQLEKSRLLSDRFSAERPKGSFSTLEIQRTEQGDSAMYLCASSLIGQINYGYTFGSGTRLTVV.

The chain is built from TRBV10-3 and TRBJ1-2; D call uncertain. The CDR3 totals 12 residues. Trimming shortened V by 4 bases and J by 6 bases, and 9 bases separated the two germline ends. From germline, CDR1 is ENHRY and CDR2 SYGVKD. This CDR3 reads CAISGTGNGYTF. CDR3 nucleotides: TGTGCCATCAGTGGGACGGGTAATGGCTACACCTTC.

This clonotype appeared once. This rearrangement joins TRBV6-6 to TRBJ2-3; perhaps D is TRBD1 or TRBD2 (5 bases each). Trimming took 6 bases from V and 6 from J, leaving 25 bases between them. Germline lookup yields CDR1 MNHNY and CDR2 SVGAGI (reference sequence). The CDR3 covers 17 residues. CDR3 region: CASRFTPEGSDLDTQYF. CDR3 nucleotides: TGTGCCAGCAGATTTACCCCTGAGGGGTCGGATCTCGATACGCAGTATTTT.

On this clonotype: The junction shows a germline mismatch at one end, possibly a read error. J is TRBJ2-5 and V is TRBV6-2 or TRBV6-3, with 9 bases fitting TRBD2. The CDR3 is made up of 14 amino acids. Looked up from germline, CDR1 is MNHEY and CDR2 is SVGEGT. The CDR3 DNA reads TGTGCCGGCAGTGCTAGCGGGGCCAAAGAGACCCAGTACTTC. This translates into CAGSASGAKETQYF.

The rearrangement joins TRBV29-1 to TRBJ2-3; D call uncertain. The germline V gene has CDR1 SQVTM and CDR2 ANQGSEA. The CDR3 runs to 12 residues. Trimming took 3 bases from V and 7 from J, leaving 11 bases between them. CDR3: CSVESSLNTQYF. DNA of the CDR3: TGCAGCGTTGAGTCCTCTCTGAATACGCAGTATTTT.

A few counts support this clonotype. CDR3 amino acids: CSATPGQRTRGTQYF. CDR3 nucleotide sequence: TGCAGTGCGACACCGGGACAGCGAACAAGGGGGACCCAGTACTTC. The V and J genes are TRBV20-1 and TRBJ2-5; TRBD1 agrees at 7 bases. Germline CDR1 reads DFQATT; CDR2 reads SNEGSKA (reference sequence). V was clipped by 6 bases and J by 7 bases; unmatched bases: 17. This CDR3 spans 15 amino acids.

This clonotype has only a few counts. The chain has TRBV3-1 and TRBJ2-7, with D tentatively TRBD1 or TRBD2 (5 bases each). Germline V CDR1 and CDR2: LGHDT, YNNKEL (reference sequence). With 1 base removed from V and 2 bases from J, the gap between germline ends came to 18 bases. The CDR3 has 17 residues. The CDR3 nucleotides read TGTGCCAGCAGCCAAGTCCCCCCGACGGGGCCGACCTACGAGCAGTACTTC. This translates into CASSQVPPTGPTYEQYF.

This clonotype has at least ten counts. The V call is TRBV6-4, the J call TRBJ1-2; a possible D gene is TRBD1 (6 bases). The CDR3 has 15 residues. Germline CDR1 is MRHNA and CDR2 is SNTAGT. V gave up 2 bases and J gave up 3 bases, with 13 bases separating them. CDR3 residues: CASSDRWTAHYGYTF. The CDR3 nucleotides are TGTGCCAGCAGTGACCGGTGGACAGCACACTATGGCTACACCTTC.

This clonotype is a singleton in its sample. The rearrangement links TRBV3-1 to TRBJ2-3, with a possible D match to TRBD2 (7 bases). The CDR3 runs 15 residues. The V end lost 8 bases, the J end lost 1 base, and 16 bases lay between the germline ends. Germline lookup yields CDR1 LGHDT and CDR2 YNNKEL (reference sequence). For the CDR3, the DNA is TGTGCCAGCGGCCGTACGGGGGGCCGCACAGATACGCAGTATTTT. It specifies CASGRTGGRTDTQYF.

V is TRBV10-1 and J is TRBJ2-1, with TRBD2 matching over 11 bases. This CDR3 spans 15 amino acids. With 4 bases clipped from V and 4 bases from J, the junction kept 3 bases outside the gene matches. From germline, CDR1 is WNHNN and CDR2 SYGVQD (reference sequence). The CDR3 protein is CASSGGTSGYNEQFF. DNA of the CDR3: TGCGCCAGCAGTGGAGGGACTAGCGGTTACAATGAGCAGTTCTTC.

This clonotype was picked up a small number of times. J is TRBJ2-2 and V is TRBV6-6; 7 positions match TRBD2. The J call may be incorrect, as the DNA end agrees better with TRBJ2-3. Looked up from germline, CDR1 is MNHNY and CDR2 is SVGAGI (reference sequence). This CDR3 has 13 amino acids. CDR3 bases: TGTGCCAGCAGTTACGCGGGGGTAGATACGCAGTATTTT. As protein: CASSYAGVDTQYF.

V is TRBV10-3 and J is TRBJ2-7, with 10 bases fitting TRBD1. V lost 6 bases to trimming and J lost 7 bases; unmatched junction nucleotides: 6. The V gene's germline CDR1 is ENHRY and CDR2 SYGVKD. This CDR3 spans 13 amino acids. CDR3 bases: TGTGCCATCAGCACGGACAGGGGGGGAGAGCAGTACTTC. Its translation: CAISTDRGGEQYF.

CDR3 bases: TGCGCCAGCAGTGGTAAGGGGACAGGAGACTACTACGAGCAGTACTTC. It encodes CASSGKGTGDYYEQYF. The chain joins TRBV10-1 to TRBJ2-7; 8 bases match TRBD1. The CDR3 consists of 16 residues. J gave up 3 bases and V 4 bases, and 11 bases lay outside the gene matches. Germline V gene lookup returns CDR1 WNHNN and CDR2 SYGVQD (reference sequence).